The source of this T cell receptor (beta chain) is a study of cytomegalovirus exposure and HLA in healthy donors. Study-level results: A list of about 180 TCR beta chains associated with cytomegalovirus was given. Confirmation in vitro established that a few CMV-associated chains were specific for CMV antigens.

The primer mix had 60 Vbeta and 13 Jbeta primers. The method was immunoSEQ multiplex PCR; TCRdb's version includes in-frame clones alone and lacks a portion of them. The repertoire includes about 130,000 clones, over 60% of them detected once, and approximately 1.8% sits in the top ten. This CDR3 is built from 14 residues. Germline loops: CDR1 MDHEN, CDR2 SYDVKM. The V segment lost 4 bases and the J segment 4 bases; nucleotides outside the gene matches: 4. Note on this clone: The antigen remains undetermined.

The sequenced sample consisted of PBMCs. The sequence derives from a female donor in good health and CMV-seropositive. The V call is TRBV28, the J call TRBJ1-5, with 7 bases that match TRBD1. The CDR3 sequence is CASSSGTVNQPQHF. CDR3 nucleotides: TGTGCCAGCAGTTCCGGGACAGTTAATCAGCCCCAGCATTTT.